This passage covers 24 T cell receptor beta chains from one sample sequenced in a study of early T cells in non-severe SARS-CoV-2 infection. TCRdb redid the calling of the 5' RACE reads with MiXCR, one entry per CDR3 protein. The repertoire holds tens of thousands of distinct CDR3 sequences, with approximately 10% as singletons. The sequenced sample was whole blood. These receptors were taken from an adult who was a healthcare worker with PCR-confirmed SARS-CoV-2 infection or an uninfected control (not recorded which).

In its sample, this clonotype was seen a few times. CDR3: CSVGPRGGQETQYF. The CDR3 DNA is TGCAGCGTTGGCCCGCGGGGGGGCCAAGAGACCCAGTACTTC. This sequence joins TRBV29-1 and TRBJ2-5; 9 bases match TRBD2. V was pared by 4 bases and J by 1 base, with 4 bases of the junction left unmatched. Germline V gene lookup returns CDR1 SQVTM and CDR2 ANQGSEA. This CDR3 is built from 14 residues.

This clonotype was seen a handful of times. The V call is TRBV29-1, the J call TRBJ2-7, with D maybe TRBD2 (5 bases). This CDR3 spans 12 amino acids. The germline V gene encodes CDR1 SQVTM and CDR2 ANQGSEA. Trimming took off 5 bases at V and 7 bases at J, with 15 bases between the two ends. CDR3 sequence reads: CSVRTHSGEQYF. DNA for the CDR3: TGCAGCGTTCGGACCCACTCGGGGGAGCAGTACTTC.

This clonotype was recorded many times. The genes are TRBV21-1 and TRBJ1-1; the DNA was not used to check the table's D call, TRBD1. TRBV21-1 is deemed a pseudogene. This CDR3 comprises 19 residues. The CDR3 DNA is TGTGCCAGCAGCAGCCTATTTCTCGGGGGTTACCGTTACAAAAATGAAGCTTTCTTT. Residues: CASSSLFLGGYRYKNEAFF.

The sample holds a few counts of this clonotype. This chain joins TRBV29-1 and TRBJ1-2, with a weak D call TRBD1 (5 bases). The CDR3 runs 12 residues. The V gene lost 3 bases and the J gene lost 4 bases, with 9 bases spanning the gap. Germline loops: CDR1 SQVTM, CDR2 ANQGSEA. The CDR3 DNA reads as TGCAGCGTTGATGGGGGACCCTATGGCTACACCTTC. This codes for CSVDGGPYGYTF.

The chain links TRBV7-8 to TRBJ2-2; tentatively, D is TRBD1 (6 bases). Germline CDR1 is SGHVS and CDR2 is FQNEAQ. V lost 4 bases to trimming and J lost 1 base, with 7 bases between them. The CDR3 has 14 residues. The CDR3 protein is CASSWGQNTGELFF. The DNA for the CDR3 is TGTGCCAGCAGCTGGGGACAGAACACCGGGGAGCTGTTTTTT.

This clonotype has ten or more counts. V usage is TRBV11-2 and J usage is TRBJ2-1; a weak D match, TRBD1 (6 bases). V lost 1 base to trimming and J lost 5 bases, with 12 bases between them. Germline V CDR1 and CDR2: SGHAT, FQNNGV. This CDR3 comprises 15 residues. The CDR3 loop reads CASSLAPGHNNEQFF. The DNA of the CDR3 is TGTGCCAGCAGCTTAGCACCGGGACATAACAATGAGCAGTTCTTC.

This clonotype turned up a few times. This rearrangement joins TRBV6-6 to TRBJ2-3, with D unclear. The germline gives CDR1 MNHNY, CDR2 SVGAGI (reference sequence). The CDR3 runs 12 residues. Between the trimmed V and J ends, which lost 3 bases and 4 bases, there was a span of 5 bases. The CDR3 reads CASSYGPDTQYF. DNA for the CDR3: TGTGCCAGCAGTTATGGTCCAGATACGCAGTATTTT.

This clonotype has ten or more counts. V usage is TRBV20-1 and J usage is TRBJ2-2, with unresolved D. Trimming left V 6 bases short and J 3 bases short, with 14 bases between. The V gene's germline CDR1 is DFQATT and CDR2 SNEGSKA (reference sequence). The CDR3 has 14 residues. The CDR3 reads CSALRFMDTGELFF. CDR3 coding DNA: TGCAGTGCCCTACGGTTCATGGACACCGGGGAGCTGTTTTTT.

This clonotype has just a few counts. The chain has TRBV7-6 and TRBJ2-1; 13 bases agree with TRBD2. CDR3 size: 15 residues. Germline CDR1 reads SGHVS; CDR2 reads FNYEAQ. Unmatched junction bases numbered 1, after V lost 1 base and J lost 7 bases. CDR3 protein: CASSLVLAGGNEQFF. The CDR3 nucleotides are TGTGCCAGCAGCTTAGTACTAGCGGGGGGGAATGAGCAGTTCTTC.

The V gene is TRBV12-3 or TRBV12-4, the J gene TRBJ2-5; 9 bases are a match to TRBD1. J gave up 9 bases and V 10 bases, and 9 bases lay outside the gene matches. The CDR3 is 12 amino acids. The CDR3 spells CATGQGMESQYF. The CDR3 bases are TGTGCCACGGGACAGGGAATGGAGTCCCAGTACTTC.

This clonotype was seen only a few times. The chain couples TRBV2 to TRBJ2-7; D possibly uses TRBD1 or TRBD2 (5 bases each). Looked up from germline, CDR1 is SNHLY and CDR2 is FYNNEI. The CDR3 totals 15 residues. Trimming removed 8 bases from V and 6 bases from J, with 23 bases in between. The CDR3 loop is CASRALRDHLPEQYF. The CDR3 DNA sequence: TGTGCCAGCCGAGCGCTCCGGGACCACCTCCCCGAGCAGTACTTC.

There are a few counts of this clonotype. The V call is TRBV15, the J call TRBJ2-5, with D unresolved. The germline V gene has CDR1 LNHNV and CDR2 YYDKDF (reference sequence). The CDR3 sequence is 12 residues long. V lost 0 bases and J lost 5, with 4 bases in between. Written as DNA, the CDR3 is TGTGCCACCAGCAGAGATGTTGAGACCCAGTACTTC. Protein: CATSRDVETQYF.

This clonotype was recorded a few times. V is TRBV5-4 and J is TRBJ2-1; weak D call: TRBD2 (7 bases). Per the germline V gene, CDR1 is SGHNT and CDR2 is YYREEE (reference sequence). Trimming cost V 4 bases and J 0 bases, with 14 bases left between them. There are 16 residues in the CDR3. The DNA for the CDR3 is TGTGCCAGCAGCCCGGAGGGGGACTACTCCTACAATGAGCAGTTCTTC. Translation: CASSPEGDYSYNEQFF.

The table lists this clonotype with a few counts. The chain uses TRBV10-3 and TRBJ1-1; TRBD1 is a possible D gene (5 bases). V was pared by 4 bases and J by 1 base, with 7 bases between. Germline CDR1 ENHRY, CDR2 SYGVKD. CDR3 length equals 13 residues. This CDR3 is CAISGGTNTEAFF. The CDR3 nucleotides read TGTGCCATCAGTGGAGGGACGAACACTGAAGCTTTCTTT.

The chain uses TRBV27 and TRBJ2-1, with 12 bases identical to TRBD2. The CDR3 length is 14 residues. J lost 6 bases, V lost 6 bases, and 3 bases had no gene match. Per the germline V gene, CDR1 is MNHEY and CDR2 is SMNVEV (reference sequence). The CDR3 nucleotides read TGTGCCAGCAGGACACTAGCGGGGGGCAATGAGCAGTTCTTC. This gives the protein CASRTLAGGNEQFF.

This clonotype was seen repeatedly, ten times or more. The chain couples TRBV30 to TRBJ1-2, with TRBD1 identical over 9 bases. The CDR3 contains 17 residues. Germline V gene sequence: CDR1 GTSNPN, CDR2 SVGIG (reference sequence). The trim removed 2 bases at V and 8 bases at J, leaving 18 bases unmatched. CDR3 protein: CAWSPSLASVTGGGYTF. The CDR3 coding sequence is TGTGCCTGGAGTCCCAGCTTGGCCTCCGTCACAGGGGGCGGCTACACCTTC.

The gene calls are TRBV20-1 and TRBJ2-3, with 9 bases aligning to TRBD1. CDR3 length: 14 amino acids. The germline CDR1 and CDR2 sequences are DFQATT and SNEGSKA (reference sequence). After removal of 6 bases from V and 6 bases from J, the junction contained 10 bases not matched to a gene. The CDR3 protein is CSAEGQGNADTQYF. The CDR3 nucleotides are TGCAGTGCGGAGGGACAGGGAAATGCGGATACGCAGTATTTT.

This clonotype appeared many times. The chain has TRBV20-1 and TRBJ1-1; D call uncertain. Germline V gene lookup returns CDR1 DFQATT and CDR2 SNEGSKA (reference sequence). The CDR3 runs 11 residues. Trimming shortened V by 2 bases and J by 8 bases, and 9 bases separated the two germline ends. The CDR3 DNA follows: TGCAGTGCTAGACAAGTGGACGAAGCTTTCTTT. Translated: CSARQVDEAFF.

The gene calls are TRBV12-5 and TRBJ2-1; 8 bases match TRBD2. The J segment lost 15 bases and the V segment lost 4 bases, leaving 8 bases of the junction unmatched. CDR3 size: 12 residues. CDR1 LGHNT and CDR2 FRNRAP come from the germline V gene. The CDR3 is CASGSLSSGGFF. As DNA, the CDR3 is TGTGCTAGTGGTTCCCTCTCGAGCGGGGGGTTCTTC. Complete variable domain (other parts from reference TRBV12-5 and TRBJ2-1): DARVTQTPRHKVTEMGQEVTMRCQPILGHNTVFWYRQTMMQGLELLAYFRNRAPLDDSGMPKDRFSAEMPDATLATLKIQPSEPRDSAVYFCASGSLSSGGFFGPGTRLTVL.

This clonotype has more than one count but fewer than ten. V is TRBV28 and J is TRBJ1-4; 10 nucleotides match TRBD1. The CDR3 spans 15 residues. Germline trimming cut 3 bases from V and 8 bases from J; bases unmatched to any gene: 6. Looked up from germline, CDR1 is MDHEN and CDR2 is SYDVKM. The CDR3 spells CASSFWTGGGEKLFF. In DNA form, the CDR3 reads TGTGCCAGCAGTTTTTGGACAGGGGGAGGAGAAAAACTGTTTTTT.

The chain joins TRBV18 to TRBJ2-7; TRBD1 matches 8 bases. The CDR3 is 16 residues long. CDR1 KGHSH and CDR2 LQKENI come from the germline V gene. The ends lost 1 base at V and 4 bases at J; junction bases unmatched: 9. CDR3 sequence reads: CASSPLSRQGKYEQYF. The CDR3 nucleotides read TGTGCCAGCTCACCACTCTCTAGACAGGGGAAGTACGAGCAGTACTTC.

CDR3 sequence: CSATDGPYNEQFF. The CDR3, as DNA: TGCAGTGCTACGGACGGTCCGTACAATGAGCAGTTCTTC. The chain combines TRBV20-1 with TRBJ2-1; unclear D gene. CDR1 and CDR2 (germline): DFQATT, SNEGSKA (reference sequence). The CDR3 has 13 residues. The germline V and J ends were trimmed by 4 bases and 4 bases, with 11 bases remaining between them.

The V and J genes are TRBV7-2 and TRBJ2-5; 8 nucleotides line up with TRBD2. The CDR3 sequence is 16 residues long. V lost 0 bases and J lost 3; bases outside the gene matches: 6. The germline V gene has CDR1 SGHTA and CDR2 FQGNSA. This CDR3 is CASSLAPAGAEETQYF. CDR3 sequence (DNA): TGTGCCAGCAGCTTAGCGCCAGCGGGGGCCGAAGAGACCCAGTACTTC.

This clonotype was detected ten times or more. This chain joins TRBV20-1 and TRBJ2-1, with 11 bases identical to TRBD2. The CDR3 runs to 18 residues. After removal of 0 bases from V and 4 bases from J, the junction contained 11 bases not matched to a gene. From germline, CDR1 is DFQATT and CDR2 SNEGSKA (reference sequence). CDR3 sequence reads: CSARDQRGLAGSYNEQFF. The CDR3 DNA sequence: TGCAGTGCTAGAGATCAGAGAGGACTAGCGGGTTCTTACAATGAGCAGTTCTTC.